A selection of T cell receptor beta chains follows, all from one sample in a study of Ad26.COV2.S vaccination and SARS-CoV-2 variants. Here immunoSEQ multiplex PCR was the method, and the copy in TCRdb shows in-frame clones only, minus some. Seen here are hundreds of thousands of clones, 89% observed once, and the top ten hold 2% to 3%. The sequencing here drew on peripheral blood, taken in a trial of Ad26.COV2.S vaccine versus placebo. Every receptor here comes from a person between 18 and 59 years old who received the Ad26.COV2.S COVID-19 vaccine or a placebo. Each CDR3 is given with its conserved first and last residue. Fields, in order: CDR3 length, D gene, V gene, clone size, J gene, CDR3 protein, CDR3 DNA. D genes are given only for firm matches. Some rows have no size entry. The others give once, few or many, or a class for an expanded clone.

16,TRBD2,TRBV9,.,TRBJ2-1,CASSVVGRGGFNEQFF,TGTGCCAGCAGCGTAGTAGGGCGGGGGGGCTTTAATGAGCAGTTCTTC
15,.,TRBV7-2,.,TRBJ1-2,CASSPAGAGDYGYTF,TGTGCCAGCAGCCCGGCGGGGGCGGGGGACTATGGCTACACCTTC
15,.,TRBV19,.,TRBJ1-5,CASRWGKWSNQPQHF,TGTGCCAGTAGATGGGGCAAATGGAGCAATCAGCCCCAGCATTTT
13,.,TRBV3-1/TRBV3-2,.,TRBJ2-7,CASSQAGLYEQYF,TGTGCCAGCAGCCAAGCAGGGCTCTACGAGCAGTACTTC
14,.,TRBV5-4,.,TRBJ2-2,CASSLGPDTGELFF,TGTGCCAGCAGCTTGGGCCCCGACACCGGGGAGCTGTTTTTT
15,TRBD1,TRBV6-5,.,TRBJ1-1,CASSYDRVGGTEAFF,TGTGCCAGCAGTTACGACAGGGTTGGGGGCACTGAAGCTTTCTTT
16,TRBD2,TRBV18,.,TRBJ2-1,CASSPVAGGSFNEQFF,TGTGCCAGCTCCCCTGTAGCGGGGGGTTCTTTCAATGAGCAGTTCTTC
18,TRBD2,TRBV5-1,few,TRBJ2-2,CASRARLAGGPDTGELFF,TGCGCCAGCAGGGCACGACTAGCGGGAGGGCCAGACACCGGGGAGCTGTTTTTT
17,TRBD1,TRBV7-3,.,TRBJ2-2,CASSLTGDSANTGELFF,TGTGCCAGCAGCTTAACGGGGGACAGCGCGAACACCGGGGAGCTGTTTTTT
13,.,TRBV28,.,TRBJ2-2,CASSLPGGGELFF,TGTGCCAGCAGTTTGCCCGGGGGAGGGGAGCTGTTTTTT
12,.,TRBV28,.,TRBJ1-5,CASSFLYQPQHF,TGTGCCAGCAGTTTTTTGTATCAGCCCCAGCATTTT
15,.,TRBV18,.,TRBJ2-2,CASSPIRVDTGELFF,TGTGCCAGCTCACCTATCAGGGTCGACACCGGGGAGCTGTTTTTT
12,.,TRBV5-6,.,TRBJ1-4,CASSRGSEKLFF,TGTGCCAGCAGCCGGGGAAGTGAAAAACTGTTTTTT
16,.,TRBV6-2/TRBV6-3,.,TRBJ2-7,CASSYSRRNYLYEQYF,TGTGCCAGCAGTTACTCGAGGCGTAACTACCTCTACGAGCAGTACTTC
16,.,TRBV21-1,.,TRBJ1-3,CASSKSARRSGNTIYF,TGTGCCAGCAGCAAATCGGCGAGGAGAAGTGGAAACACCATATATTTT
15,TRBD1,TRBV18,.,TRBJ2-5,CASSPDRGQLGTQYF,TGTGCCAGCTCACCGGACAGGGGACAACTTGGGACCCAGTACTTC
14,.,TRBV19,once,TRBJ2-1,CASSIGLYINEQFF,TGTGCCAGTAGTATAGGTCTATATATCAATGAGCAGTTCTTC
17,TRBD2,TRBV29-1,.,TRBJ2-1,CSYSRGLAGGPYNEQFF,TGCAGCTACTCCAGGGGACTAGCGGGGGGGCCCTACAATGAGCAGTTCTTC
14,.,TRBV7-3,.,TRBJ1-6,CASSRLAQGSPLHF,TGTGCCAGCAGCCGCCTAGCCCAAGGATCACCCCTCCACTTT
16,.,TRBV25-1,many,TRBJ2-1,CASRDRVQGGYNEQFF,TGTGCCAGCAGGGATAGAGTCCAGGGGGGATACAATGAGCAGTTCTTC
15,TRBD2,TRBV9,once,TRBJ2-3,CASSSRGRGTDTQYF,TGTGCCAGCAGCTCCCGCGGGAGGGGGACAGATACGCAGTATTTT
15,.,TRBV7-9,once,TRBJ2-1,CASSPPGASYNEQFF,TGTGCCAGCAGTCCGCCAGGGGCCTCCTACAATGAGCAGTTCTTC
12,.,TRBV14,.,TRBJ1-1,CASSQNRREAFF,TGTGCCAGCAGCCAGAACAGGCGCGAAGCTTTCTTT
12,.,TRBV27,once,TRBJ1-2,CASSSQGYGYTF,TGTGCCAGCAGTTCGCAGGGATATGGCTACACCTTC
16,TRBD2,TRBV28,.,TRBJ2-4,CASTPGGARAKNIQYF,TGTGCCAGCACCCCGGGGGGGGCGCGAGCCAAAAACATTCAGTACTTC
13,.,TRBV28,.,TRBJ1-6,CASSLIRESPLHF,TGTGCCAGCAGTTTAATCCGGGAATCACCCCTCCACTTT
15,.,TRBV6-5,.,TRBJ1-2,CASSYRTPGRLGYTF,TGTGCCAGCAGTTACCGGACCCCAGGTCGACTGGGCTACACCTTC
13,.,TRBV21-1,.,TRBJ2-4,CASSRTTKNIQYF,TGTGCCAGCAGCAGGACCACGAAAAACATTCAGTACTTC
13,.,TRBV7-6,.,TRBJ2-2,CASSSVRTGELFF,TGTGCCAGCAGCTCCGTTCGGACCGGGGAGCTGTTTTTT
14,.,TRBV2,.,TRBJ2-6,CASRPSSGANVLTF,TGTGCCAGCAGACCCAGCTCTGGGGCCAACGTCCTGACTTTC
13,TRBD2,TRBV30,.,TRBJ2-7,CAWSPGLGYEQYF,TGTGCCTGGAGCCCGGGACTAGGGTACGAGCAGTACTTC
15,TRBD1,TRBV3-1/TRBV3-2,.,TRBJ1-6,CASSWPGQDNSPLHF,TGTGCCAGCAGCTGGCCGGGACAGGATAATTCACCCCTCCACTTT
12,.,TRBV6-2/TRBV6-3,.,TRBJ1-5,CASSYVGTPQHF,TGTGCCAGCAGTTACGTCGGTACGCCCCAGCATTTT
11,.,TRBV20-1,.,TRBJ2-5,CSARGGGTQYF,TGCAGTGCTAGAGGGGGCGGGACCCAGTACTTC
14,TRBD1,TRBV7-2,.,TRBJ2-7,CASIQDRVGYEQYF,TGTGCCAGCATCCAGGACAGGGTAGGGTACGAGCAGTACTTC
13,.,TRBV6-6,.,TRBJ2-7,CASRLQPDYEQYF,TGTGCCAGCAGATTACAGCCGGACTACGAGCAGTACTTC
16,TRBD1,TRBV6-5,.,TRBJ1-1,CASSYQTGRNPFEAFF,TGTGCCAGCAGTTATCAGACAGGGCGGAACCCCTTTGAAGCTTTCTTT
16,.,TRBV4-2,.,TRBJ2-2,CASSRGDGLFGGELFF,TGTGCCAGCAGCCGGGGGGACGGCCTTTTTGGCGGGGAGCTGTTTTTT
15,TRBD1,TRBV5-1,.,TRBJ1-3,CASSRQGDSGNTIYF,TGCGCCAGCAGCCGACAGGGGGATTCTGGAAACACCATATATTTT
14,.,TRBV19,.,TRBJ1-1,CASSRQARGTEAFF,TGTGCCAGTAGTAGACAGGCCAGGGGAACTGAAGCTTTCTTT
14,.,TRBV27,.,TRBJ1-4,CASSPGQYIEKLFF,TGTGCCAGCAGTCCCGGACAGTATATTGAAAAACTGTTTTTT
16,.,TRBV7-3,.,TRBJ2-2,CASSSGGLSNTGELFF,TGTGCCAGCAGCTCAGGGGGACTTTCCAACACCGGGGAGCTGTTTTTT
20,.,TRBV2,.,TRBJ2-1,CASSDSGGVGASSSYNEQFF,TGTGCCAGCAGTGATAGCGGTGGGGTGGGGGCATCCAGCTCCTACAATGAGCAGTTCTTC
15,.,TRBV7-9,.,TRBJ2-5,CASSLAQGGQETQYF,TGTGCCAGCAGTTTGGCACAGGGTGGACAAGAGACCCAGTACTTC
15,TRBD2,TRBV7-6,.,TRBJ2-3,CASSHAYLAADTQYF,TGTGCCAGCAGCCACGCCTACCTAGCGGCAGATACGCAGTATTTT
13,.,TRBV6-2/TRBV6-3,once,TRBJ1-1,CASSYGASHQAFF,TGTGCCAGCAGTTACGGGGCCAGCCATCAAGCTTTCTTT
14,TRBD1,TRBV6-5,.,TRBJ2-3,CASTFDRGADTQYF,TGTGCCAGCACTTTTGACAGGGGGGCAGATACGCAGTATTTT
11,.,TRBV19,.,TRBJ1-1,CASSMKGWAFF,TGTGCCAGTAGTATGAAGGGCTGGGCTTTCTTT
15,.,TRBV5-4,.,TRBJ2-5,CASSARRGLQETQYF,TGTGCCAGCAGCGCAAGGAGGGGCTTACAAGAGACCCAGTACTTC
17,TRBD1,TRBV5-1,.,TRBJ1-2,CASSARVGQGVNYGYTF,TGCGCCAGCAGCGCAAGAGTCGGACAGGGGGTTAACTATGGCTACACCTTC
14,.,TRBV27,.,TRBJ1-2,CASSFGGSNYGYTF,TGTGCCAGCAGTTTCGGCGGAAGTAACTATGGCTACACCTTC
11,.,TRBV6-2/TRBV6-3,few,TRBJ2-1,CASSYHNEQFF,TGTGCCAGCAGTTACCACAATGAGCAGTTCTTC
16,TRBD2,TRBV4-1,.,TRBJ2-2,CASSHSSGGATGELFF,TGCGCCAGCAGCCACAGTAGCGGGGGGGCCACCGGGGAGCTGTTTTTT